A single sample gave rise to the 9 T cell receptor beta chains below, sequenced in a study of beta chain features in type 1 diabetes (dated by TCRdb to 2017 to 2018). To prepare the library, the immunoSEQ multiplex PCR assay was applied. The entire isolated RNA was reverse transcribed using the High Capacity cDNA Reverse Transcription Kit, and thus expressed TCRB transcripts were sequenced. Sourced from immuneACCESS, this table was stored by TCRdb with only in-frame sequences that have V and J called. A share of the clones is absent; for the studies checked, an unresolved V gene accounts for under half, and the remainder has no known explanation. In all, the sample holds 900,000 or so clones, and 15% to 20% of those were seen once. The ten largest clonotypes hold 0.02% to 0.025% of the sample. Input material: naive CD4+ T cells from blood. The sample's cell subset or site label, decoded: true naive CD4+ T cells. These receptors were collected from a woman aged 18 to 35 in good health.

This clone has just a few counts. The chain links TRBV7-9 to TRBJ2-3; the D gene is possibly TRBD1 (5 bases). CDR1 and CDR2 from the germline V gene are SEHNR and FQNEAQ (reference sequence). The CDR3 runs 13 residues. V was trimmed by 1 base and J by 6 bases, leaving 8 bases between them. The CDR3 coding sequence is TGTGCCAGCAGCTTAGGCAAGGGGGATACGCAGTATTTT. It specifies CASSLGKGDTQYF.

This clone has only a few counts. The gene calls are TRBV28 and TRBJ2-7; a weak D match, TRBD1 (6 bases). The CDR3 totals 14 residues. Germline CDR1 reads MDHEN; CDR2 reads SYDVKM. Between the trimmed V and J ends, which lost 6 bases and 0 bases, there was a span of 12 bases. The CDR3 bases are TGTGCCAGCAGAGTACAGGGATCCTCCTACGAGCAGTACTTC. Translating it yields CASRVQGSSYEQYF.

About this clone itself: Other nucleotide sequences from this sample produce the same CDR3. The chain is built from TRBV6-5 and TRBJ2-7; D unclear. The CDR3 sequence is 14 residues long. Trimming removed 0 bases at V and 2 bases at J, with 8 bases between. The germline V gene encodes CDR1 MNHEY and CDR2 SVGAGI. The CDR3 DNA reads as TGTGCCAGCAGTTACTCCCCAGGCCCCTACGAGCAGTACTTC. As protein: CASSYSPGPYEQYF.

A few counts support this clone. The chain is built from TRBV28 and TRBJ1-5; D is perhaps TRBD1 (6 bases). Germline CDR1 and CDR2: MDHEN and SYDVKM. The V end lost 4 bases, the J end lost 5 bases, and 15 bases lay between the germline ends. The CDR3 covers 15 residues. CDR3 region: CASSSPGGLDQPQHF. CDR3 bases: TGTGCCAGCAGTTCCCCGGGGGGGCTGGATCAGCCCCAGCATTTT.

This clone occurred a few times. The chain recombines TRBV5-8 with TRBJ1-5, with D possibly being TRBD1 (5 bases). Trimming took off 0 bases at V and 3 bases at J, with 10 bases between the two ends. This CDR3 has 15 residues. CDR1 is SGHTS and CDR2 is YDEGEE in the germline V gene. Written as DNA, the CDR3 is TGTGCCAGCAGCTTGGGACAGCGCCTCAATCAGCCCCAGCATTTT. It encodes CASSLGQRLNQPQHF.

This clone was seen a handful of times. The chain recombines TRBV18 with TRBJ2-5; D remains ambiguous. This CDR3 has 14 amino acids. Germline V CDR1 and CDR2: KGHSH, LQKENI. V was cut by 4 bases and J by 4 bases, with 13 bases left in between. CDR3 coding DNA: TGTGCCAGCTCACTGGCAGGCAGCTCAGAGACCCAGTACTTC. Translated: CASSLAGSSETQYF.

The chain employs TRBV7-9 and TRBJ1-2, with a weak D call TRBD1 (5 bases). This CDR3 spans 12 amino acids. Per germline, CDR1 SEHNR and CDR2 FQNEAQ (reference sequence). Trimming stripped 5 bases from V and 8 bases from J, with 12 bases between. In nucleotides, the CDR3 is TGTGCCAGCAGCGAGGGGAGAGCCGGCTACACCTTC. Its protein is CASSEGRAGYTF.

The gene calls are TRBV6-6 and TRBJ2-1, with 7 bases aligning to TRBD2. The length of the CDR3 is 15 residues. Germline CDR1 reads MNHNY; CDR2 reads SVGAGI (reference sequence). V was clipped by 4 bases and J by 7 bases; unmatched bases: 10. This CDR3 reads CASSSRGGPLNEQFF. The DNA for the CDR3 is TGTGCCAGCAGTTCTAGGGGAGGGCCGCTTAATGAGCAGTTCTTC.

In its sample, this clone was seen a few times. The chain joins TRBV7-2 to TRBJ2-2, with D perhaps assigned TRBD1 or TRBD2 (5 bases each). The CDR3 consists of 15 residues. Germline values: CDR1 SGHTA, CDR2 FQGNSA. Trimming took off 5 bases at V and 0 bases at J, with 10 bases between the two ends. The CDR3, as DNA: TGTGCCAGCAGCCCCTTGGGGGCGAACACCGGGGAGCTGTTTTTT. Translating gives CASSPLGANTGELFF.